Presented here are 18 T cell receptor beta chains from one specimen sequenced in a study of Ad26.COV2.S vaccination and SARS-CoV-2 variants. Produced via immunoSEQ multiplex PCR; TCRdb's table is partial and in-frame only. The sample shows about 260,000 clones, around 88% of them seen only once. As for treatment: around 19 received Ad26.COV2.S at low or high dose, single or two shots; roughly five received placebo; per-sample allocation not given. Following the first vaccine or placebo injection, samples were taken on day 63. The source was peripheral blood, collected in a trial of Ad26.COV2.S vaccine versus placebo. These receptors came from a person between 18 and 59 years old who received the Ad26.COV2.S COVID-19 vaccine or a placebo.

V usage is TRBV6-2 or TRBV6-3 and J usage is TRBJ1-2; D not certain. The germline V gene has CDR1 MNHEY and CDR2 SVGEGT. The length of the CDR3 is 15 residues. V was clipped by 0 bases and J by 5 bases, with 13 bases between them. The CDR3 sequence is CASSYSKFGGYGYTF. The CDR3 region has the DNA TGTGCCAGCAGTTACTCGAAATTCGGCGGGTATGGCTACACCTTC.

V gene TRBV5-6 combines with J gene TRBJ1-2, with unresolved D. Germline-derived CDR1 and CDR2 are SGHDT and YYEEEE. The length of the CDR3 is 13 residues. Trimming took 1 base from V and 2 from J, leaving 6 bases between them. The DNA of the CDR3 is TGTGCCAGCAGCTTGCAGGACAACTATGGCTACACCTTC. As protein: CASSLQDNYGYTF.

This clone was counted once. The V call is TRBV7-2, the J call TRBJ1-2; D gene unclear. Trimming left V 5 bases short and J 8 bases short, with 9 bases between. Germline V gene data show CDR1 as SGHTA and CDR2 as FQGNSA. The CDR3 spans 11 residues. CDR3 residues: CASSLLGGYTF. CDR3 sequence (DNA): TGTGCCAGCAGCCTCCTGGGCGGCTACACCTTC.

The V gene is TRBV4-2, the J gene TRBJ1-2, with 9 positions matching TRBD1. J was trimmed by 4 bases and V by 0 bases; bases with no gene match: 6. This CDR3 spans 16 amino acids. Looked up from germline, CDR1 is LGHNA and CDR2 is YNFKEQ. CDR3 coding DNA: TGTGCCAGCAGCCAAGAAGGGGACAGGGCATCCTATGGCTACACCTTC. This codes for CASSQEGDRASYGYTF.

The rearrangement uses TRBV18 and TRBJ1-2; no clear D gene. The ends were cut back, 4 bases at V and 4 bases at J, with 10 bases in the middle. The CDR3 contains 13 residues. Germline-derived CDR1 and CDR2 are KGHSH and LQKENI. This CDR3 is CASSLKQSYGYTF. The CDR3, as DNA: TGTGCCAGCTCACTTAAACAGAGCTATGGCTACACCTTC.

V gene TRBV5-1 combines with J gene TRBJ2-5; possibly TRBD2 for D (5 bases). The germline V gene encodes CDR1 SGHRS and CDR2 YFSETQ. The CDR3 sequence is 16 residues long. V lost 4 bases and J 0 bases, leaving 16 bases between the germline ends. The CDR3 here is CASSTAHAGYQETQYF. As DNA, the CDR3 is TGCGCCAGCAGCACAGCACACGCGGGTTACCAAGAGACCCAGTACTTC.

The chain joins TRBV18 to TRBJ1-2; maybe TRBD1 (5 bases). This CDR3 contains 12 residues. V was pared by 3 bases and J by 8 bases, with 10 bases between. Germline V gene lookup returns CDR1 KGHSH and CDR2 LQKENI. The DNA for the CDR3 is TGTGCCAGCTCACCCCAGGGTGGAGGCTACACCTTC. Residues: CASSPQGGGYTF.

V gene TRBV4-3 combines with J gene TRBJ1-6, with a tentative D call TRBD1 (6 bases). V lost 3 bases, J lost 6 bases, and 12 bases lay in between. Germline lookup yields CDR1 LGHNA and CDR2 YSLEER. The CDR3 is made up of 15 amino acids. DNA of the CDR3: TGCGCCAGCAGCCACGCGGGACAAGTTAATTCACCCCTCCACTTT. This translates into CASSHAGQVNSPLHF.

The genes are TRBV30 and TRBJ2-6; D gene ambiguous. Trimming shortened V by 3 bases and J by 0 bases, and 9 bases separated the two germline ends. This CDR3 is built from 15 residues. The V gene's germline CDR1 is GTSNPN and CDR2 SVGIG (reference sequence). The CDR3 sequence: CAWSFASSGANVLTF. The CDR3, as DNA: TGTGCCTGGAGCTTCGCCAGCTCTGGGGCCAACGTCCTGACTTTC.

For the CDR3, the DNA is TGTGCCAGCAGCTTAGACCGATCGACGCAGTATTTT. It yields the protein CASSLDRSTQYF. The genes are TRBV7-2 and TRBJ2-3; D unclear. V was clipped by 1 base and J by 9 bases, with 8 bases between them. CDR3 length: 12 residues. Germline loops: CDR1 SGHTA, CDR2 FQGNSA.

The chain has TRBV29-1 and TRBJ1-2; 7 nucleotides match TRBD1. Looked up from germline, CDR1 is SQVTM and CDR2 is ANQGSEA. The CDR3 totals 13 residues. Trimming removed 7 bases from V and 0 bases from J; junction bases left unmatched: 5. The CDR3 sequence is CSALGQTNYGYTF. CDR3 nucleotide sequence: TGCAGCGCCCTGGGACAGACTAACTATGGCTACACCTTC.

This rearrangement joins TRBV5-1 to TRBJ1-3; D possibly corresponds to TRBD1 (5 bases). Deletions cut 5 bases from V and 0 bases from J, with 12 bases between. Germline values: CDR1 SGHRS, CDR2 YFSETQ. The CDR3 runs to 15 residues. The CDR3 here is CASSDGGTSGNTIYF. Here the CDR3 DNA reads TGCGCCAGCAGTGACGGGGGGACCTCTGGAAACACCATATATTTT. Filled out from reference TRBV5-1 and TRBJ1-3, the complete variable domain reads KAGVTQTPRYLIKTRGQQVTLSCSPISGHRSVSWYQQTPGQGLQFLFEYFSETQRNKGNFPGRFSGRQFSNSRSEMNVSTLELGDSALYLCASSDGGTSGNTIYFGEGSWLTVV.

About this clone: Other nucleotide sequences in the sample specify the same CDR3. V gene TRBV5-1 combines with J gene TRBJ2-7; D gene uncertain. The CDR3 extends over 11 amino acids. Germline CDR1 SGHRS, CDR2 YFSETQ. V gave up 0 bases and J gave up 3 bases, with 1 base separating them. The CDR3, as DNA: TGCGCCAGCAGCTTGGGCTACGAGCAGTACTTC. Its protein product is CASSLGYEQYF. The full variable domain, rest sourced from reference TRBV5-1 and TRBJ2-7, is KAGVTQTPRYLIKTRGQQVTLSCSPISGHRSVSWYQQTPGQGLQFLFEYFSETQRNKGNFPGRFSGRQFSNSRSEMNVSTLELGDSALYLCASSLGYEQYFGPGTRLTVT.

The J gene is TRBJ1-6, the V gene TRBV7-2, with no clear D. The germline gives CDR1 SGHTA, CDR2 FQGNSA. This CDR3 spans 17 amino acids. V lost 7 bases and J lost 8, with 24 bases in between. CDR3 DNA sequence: TGTGCCAGCACCCTGTGGGCCAGGCCCGCTTTGTATTCACCCCTCCACTTT. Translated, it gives CASTLWARPALYSPLHF. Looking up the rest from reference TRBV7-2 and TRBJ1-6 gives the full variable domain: GAGVSQSPSNKVTEKGKDVELRCDPISGHTALYWYRQSLGQGLEFLIYFQGNSAPDKSGLPSDRFSAERTGGSVSTLTIQRTQQEDSAVYLCASTLWARPALYSPLHFGNGTRLTVT.

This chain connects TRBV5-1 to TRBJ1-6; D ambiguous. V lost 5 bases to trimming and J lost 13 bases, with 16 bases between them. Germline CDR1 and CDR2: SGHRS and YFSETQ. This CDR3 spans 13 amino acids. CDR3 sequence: CASRYGDTRPLHF. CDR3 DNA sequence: TGCGCCAGCAGATACGGGGATACTCGGCCCCTCCACTTT.

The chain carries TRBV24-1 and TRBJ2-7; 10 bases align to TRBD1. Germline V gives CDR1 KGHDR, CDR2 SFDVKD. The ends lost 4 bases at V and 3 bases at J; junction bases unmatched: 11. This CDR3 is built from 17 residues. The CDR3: CATSEFVDRGHYYEQYF. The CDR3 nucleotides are TGTGCCACCAGTGAGTTCGTAGACAGGGGGCATTACTACGAGCAGTACTTC.

The CDR3: CASRPSGAGETQYF. CDR3 sequence (DNA): TGTGCCAGCCGCCCATCAGGGGCAGGGGAGACCCAGTACTTC. The chain has TRBV9 and TRBJ2-5; tentative D call: TRBD1 (6 bases). Germline V gene lookup returns CDR1 SGDLS and CDR2 YYNGEE. This CDR3 has 14 amino acids. Trimming cost V 7 bases and J 5 bases, with 18 bases left between them. Drawing the rest from reference TRBV9 and TRBJ2-5, the complete variable domain is DSGVTQTPKHLITATGQRVTLRCSPRSGDLSVYWYQQSLDQGLQFLIQYYNGEERAKGNILERFSAQQFPDLHSELNLSSLELGDSALYFCASRPSGAGETQYFGPGTRLLVL.

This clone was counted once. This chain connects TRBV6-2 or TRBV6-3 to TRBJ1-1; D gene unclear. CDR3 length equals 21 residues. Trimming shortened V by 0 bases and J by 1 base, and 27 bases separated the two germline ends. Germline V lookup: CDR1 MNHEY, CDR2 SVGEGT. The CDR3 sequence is CASSYSTVLRAGTEANTEAFF. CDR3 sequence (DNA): TGTGCCAGCAGTTACTCCACAGTGCTGCGGGCCGGAACAGAAGCGAACACTGAAGCTTTCTTT.